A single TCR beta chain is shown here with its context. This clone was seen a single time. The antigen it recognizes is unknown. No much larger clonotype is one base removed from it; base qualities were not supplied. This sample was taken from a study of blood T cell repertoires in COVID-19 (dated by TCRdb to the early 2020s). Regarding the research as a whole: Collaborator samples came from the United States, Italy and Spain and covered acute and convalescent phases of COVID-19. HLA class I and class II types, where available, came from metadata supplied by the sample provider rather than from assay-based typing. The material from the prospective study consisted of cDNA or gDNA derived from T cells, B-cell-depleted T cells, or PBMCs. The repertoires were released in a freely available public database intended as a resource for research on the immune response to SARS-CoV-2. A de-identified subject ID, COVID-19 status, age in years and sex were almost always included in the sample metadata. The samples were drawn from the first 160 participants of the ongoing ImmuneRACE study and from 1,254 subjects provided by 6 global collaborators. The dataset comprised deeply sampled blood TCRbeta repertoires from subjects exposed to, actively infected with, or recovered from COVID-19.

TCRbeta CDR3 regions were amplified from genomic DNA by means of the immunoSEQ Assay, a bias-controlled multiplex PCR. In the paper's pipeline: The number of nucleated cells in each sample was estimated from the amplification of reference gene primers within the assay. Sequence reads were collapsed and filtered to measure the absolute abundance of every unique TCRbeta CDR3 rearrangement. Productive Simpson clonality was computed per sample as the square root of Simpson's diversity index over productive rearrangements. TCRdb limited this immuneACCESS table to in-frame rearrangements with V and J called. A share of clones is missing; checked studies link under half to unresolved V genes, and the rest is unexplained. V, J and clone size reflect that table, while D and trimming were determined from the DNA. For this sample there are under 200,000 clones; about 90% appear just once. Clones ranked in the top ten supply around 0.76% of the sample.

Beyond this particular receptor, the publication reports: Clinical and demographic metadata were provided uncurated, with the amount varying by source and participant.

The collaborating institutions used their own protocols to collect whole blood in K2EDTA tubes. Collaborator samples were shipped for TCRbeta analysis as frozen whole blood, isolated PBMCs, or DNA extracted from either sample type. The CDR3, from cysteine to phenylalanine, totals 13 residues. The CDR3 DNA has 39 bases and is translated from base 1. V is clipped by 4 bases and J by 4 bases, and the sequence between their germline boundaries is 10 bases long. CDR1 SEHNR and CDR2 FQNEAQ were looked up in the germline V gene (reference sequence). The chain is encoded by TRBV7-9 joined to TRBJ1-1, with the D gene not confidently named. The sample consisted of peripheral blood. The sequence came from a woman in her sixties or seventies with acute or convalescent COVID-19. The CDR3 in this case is CASSSHQATEAFF. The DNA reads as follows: TGTGCCAGCAGCTCTCACCAGGCCACTGAAGCTTTCTTT.